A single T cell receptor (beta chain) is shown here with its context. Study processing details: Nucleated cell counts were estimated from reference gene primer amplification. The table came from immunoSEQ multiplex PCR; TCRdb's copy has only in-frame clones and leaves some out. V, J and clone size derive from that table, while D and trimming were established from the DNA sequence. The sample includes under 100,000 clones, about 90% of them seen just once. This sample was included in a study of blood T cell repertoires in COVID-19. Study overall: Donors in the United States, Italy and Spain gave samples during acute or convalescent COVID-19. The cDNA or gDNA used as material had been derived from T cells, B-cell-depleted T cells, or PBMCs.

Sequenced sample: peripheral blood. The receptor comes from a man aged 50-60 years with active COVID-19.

The CDR3 nucleotides read TGTGCCAGCAGCCCCTCCGGGATCTCCACTGAAGCTTTCTTT. Translation: CASSPSGISTEAFF. This chain uses TRBV5-4 with TRBJ1-1; D gene unclear. This CDR3 spans 14 amino acids. The V end was cut by 4 bases, the J end by 4 bases, with 14 bases between. Looked up from germline, CDR1 is SGHNT and CDR2 is YYREEE (reference sequence).